Listed below are T cell receptor beta chains from one sample, sequenced in a study of blood T cell repertoires in COVID-19. Repertoires were generated with immunoSEQ multiplex PCR, while TCRdb's copy carries only in-frame clones and drops some. Among around 290,000 clones, approximately 90% were seen once, and the ten largest hold 2% to 2.5%. Sequencing used PBMCs or T cells enriched from blood (not recorded which). The receptors originated from an older woman in a cohort exposed to, infected with or recovered from COVID-19 (not recorded which). The CDR3 runs from the conserved cysteine through the conserved F or W.

cdr3_length | j_call | v_call | cdr3_aa
14 | TRBJ1-5 | TRBV19 | CASSYAGGNQPQHF
15 | TRBJ2-7 | TRBV7-9 | CASSLGRQGAYEQYF
14 | TRBJ2-2 | TRBV28 | CASSSTSEPGELFF
15 | TRBJ2-7 | TRBV6-5 | CASSYGGTSTYEQYF
14 | TRBJ1-1 | TRBV7-3 | CASSPDRFRTEAFF
14 | TRBJ2-1 | TRBV30 | CAWDGDYSYNEQFF
17 | TRBJ1-6 | TRBV18 | CASSPLQGTTANSPLHF
14 | TRBJ1-5 | TRBV7-8 | CASSRRGSNQPQHF
13 | TRBJ2-7 | TRBV6-5 | CASGRQGASEQYF
12 | TRBJ1-1 | TRBV5-5 | CASIPGNTEAFF
14 | TRBJ2-5 | TRBV18 | CASSRRTGQETQYF
15 | TRBJ1-4 | TRBV3-1/TRBV3-2 | CASSQEGGGDEKLFF
16 | TRBJ2-2 | TRBV18 | CASSPLAGAETGELFF
17 | TRBJ2-1 | TRBV7-6 | CASSLVGSGRALNEQFF
16 | TRBJ2-5 | TRBV28 | CASSLQASGRGETQYF
18 | TRBJ2-3 | TRBV7-9 | CASSLFWGIRGRADTQYF
13 | TRBJ1-3 | TRBV6-5 | CAVRSLSGNTIYF
15 | TRBJ2-5 | TRBV4-1 | CASSQVTDRQETQYF
18 | TRBJ2-2 | TRBV9 | CASSVGGDPVRGAGELFF
15 | TRBJ2-3 | TRBV7-2 | CASSLIAGVEDTQYF
14 | TRBJ2-7 | TRBV28 | CASSFSGGTYEQYF
15 | TRBJ1-5 | TRBV5-1 | CASSLTGDSNQPQHF
15 | TRBJ2-1 | TRBV15 | CATSRGGLGNNEQFF
14 | TRBJ1-2 | TRBV30 | CAWSVRQGAHGYTF
16 | TRBJ2-7 | TRBV4-3 | CASSQALGGTVYEQYF
14 | TRBJ1-6 | TRBV12-2 | CASRRGGCNSPLHF
12 | TRBJ2-5 | TRBV29-1 | CSVKRGQETQYF
17 | TRBJ2-3 | TRBV10-2 | CASSPRQGAAGTDTQYF
14 | TRBJ2-2 | TRBV24-1 | CATSDSYYTGELFF
16 | TRBJ2-7 | TRBV10-3 | CAISPGGGASSYEQYF
14 | TRBJ1-5 | TRBV5-8 | CASSFGQGHQPQHF
15 | TRBJ2-5 | TRBV5-1 | CASSLAGGREETQYF
15 | TRBJ2-2 | TRBV28 | CASSLLAGGPGELFF
16 | TRBJ1-5 | TRBV28 | CASSLWRTRYNQPQHF
14 | TRBJ1-4 | TRBV28 | CASKIQGNLEKLFF
14 | TRBJ1-2 | TRBV30 | CAWTGGHQHYGYTF
15 | TRBJ2-2 | TRBV2 | CASSATVANTGELFF
14 | TRBJ2-7 | TRBV21-1 | CASSKKAQHYEQYF
10 | TRBJ1-2 | TRBV6-5 | CASGNYGYTF
15 | TRBJ2-7 | TRBV9 | CASSVEGTGVREQYF
15 | TRBJ2-7 | TRBV3-1/TRBV3-2 | CASSLGLAGEYEQYF
15 | TRBJ1-5 | TRBV7-2 | CASSFPEQARQPQHF
14 | TRBJ1-1 | TRBV7-2 | CASSSTRVVTEAFF
13 | TRBJ1-2 | TRBV19 | CASSIRGLYGYTF
15 | TRBJ2-1 | TRBV5-1 | CASSLALGGKDEQFF
15 | TRBJ1-5 | TRBV19 | CASNGREFSNQPQHF
17 | TRBJ1-5 | TRBV28 | CASSLGGQKVCNQPQHF
17 | TRBJ2-3 | TRBV18 | CASPPSGLAADTDTQYF
14 | TRBJ1-4 | TRBV6-5 | CASSPTDIIGKLFF
15 | TRBJ2-1 | TRBV7-2 | CASKKGTSGYNEQFF
16 | TRBJ2-1 | TRBV18 | CASSPFTSGTYNEQFF